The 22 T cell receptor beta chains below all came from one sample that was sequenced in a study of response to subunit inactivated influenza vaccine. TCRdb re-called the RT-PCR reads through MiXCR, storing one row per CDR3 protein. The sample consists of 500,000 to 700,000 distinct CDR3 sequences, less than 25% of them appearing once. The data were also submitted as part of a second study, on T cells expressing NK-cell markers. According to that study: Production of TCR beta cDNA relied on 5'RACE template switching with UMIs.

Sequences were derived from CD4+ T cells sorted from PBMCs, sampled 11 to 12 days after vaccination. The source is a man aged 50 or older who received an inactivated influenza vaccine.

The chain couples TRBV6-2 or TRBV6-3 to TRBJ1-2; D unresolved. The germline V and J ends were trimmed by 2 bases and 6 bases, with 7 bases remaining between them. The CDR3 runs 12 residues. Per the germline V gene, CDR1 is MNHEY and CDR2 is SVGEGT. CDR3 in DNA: TGTGCCAGCAGTTACCTGGGTGATGGCTACACCTTC. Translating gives CASSYLGDGYTF.

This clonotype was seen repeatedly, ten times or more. CDR3 DNA sequence: TGTGCCAGCAGCTTCAGGAGCAACGGCGGGAGGGACTCCTACGAGCAGTACTTC. It translates to CASSFRSNGGRDSYEQYF. The genes are TRBV13 and TRBJ2-7; 9 positions match TRBD2. After removal of 3 bases from V and 0 bases from J, the junction contained 12 bases not matched to a gene. CDR1 is PRHDT, CDR2 FYEKMQ, per germline (reference sequence). The CDR3 is 18 amino acids.

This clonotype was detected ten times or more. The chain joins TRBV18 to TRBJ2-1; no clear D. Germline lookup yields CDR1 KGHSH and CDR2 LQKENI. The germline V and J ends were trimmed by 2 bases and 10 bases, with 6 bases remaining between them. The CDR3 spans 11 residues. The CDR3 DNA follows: TGTGCCAGCTCACCATCAAGGGAGCAGTTCTTC. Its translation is CASSPSREQFF. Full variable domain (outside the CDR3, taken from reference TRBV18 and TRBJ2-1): NAGVMQNPRHLVRRRGQEARLRCSPMKGHSHVYWYRQLPEEGLKFMVYLQKENIIDESGMPKERFSAEFPKEGPSILRIQQVVRGDSAAYFCASSPSREQFFGPGTRLTVL.

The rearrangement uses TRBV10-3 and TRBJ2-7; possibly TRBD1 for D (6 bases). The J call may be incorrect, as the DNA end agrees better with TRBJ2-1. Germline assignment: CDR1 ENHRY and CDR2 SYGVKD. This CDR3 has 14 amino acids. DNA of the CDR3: TGTGCCATCAGTGAGTCGACAGGTGTTTACGAGCAGTTCTTC. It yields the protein CAISESTGVYEQFF.

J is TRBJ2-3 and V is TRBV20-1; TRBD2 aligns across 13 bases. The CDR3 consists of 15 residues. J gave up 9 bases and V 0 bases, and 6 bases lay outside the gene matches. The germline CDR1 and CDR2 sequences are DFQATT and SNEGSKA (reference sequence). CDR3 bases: TGCAGTGCTAGAGAGGTCGGACTAGCGGGAGACACGCAGTATTTT. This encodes CSAREVGLAGDTQYF.

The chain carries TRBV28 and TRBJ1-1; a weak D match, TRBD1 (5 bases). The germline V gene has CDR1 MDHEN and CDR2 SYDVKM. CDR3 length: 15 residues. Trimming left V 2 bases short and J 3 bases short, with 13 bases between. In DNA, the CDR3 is TGTGCCAGCAGTTTACGGCAGGGTGGGTACACTGAAGCTTTCTTT. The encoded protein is CASSLRQGGYTEAFF.

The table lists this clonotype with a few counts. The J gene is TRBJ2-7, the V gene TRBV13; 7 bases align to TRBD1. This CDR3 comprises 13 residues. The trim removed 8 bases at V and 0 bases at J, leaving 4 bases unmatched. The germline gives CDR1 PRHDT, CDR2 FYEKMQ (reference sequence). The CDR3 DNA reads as TGTGCCAGCGGGACAGCCCCCTCCTACGAGCAGTACTTC. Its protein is CASGTAPSYEQYF.

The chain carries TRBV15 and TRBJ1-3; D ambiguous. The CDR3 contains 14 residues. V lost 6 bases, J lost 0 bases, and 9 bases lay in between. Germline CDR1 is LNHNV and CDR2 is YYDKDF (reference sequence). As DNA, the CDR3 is TGTGCCACCAGGGACGGTTACTCTGGAAACACCATATATTTT. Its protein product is CATRDGYSGNTIYF. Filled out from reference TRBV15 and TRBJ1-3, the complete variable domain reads DAMVIQNPRYQVTQFGKPVTLSCSQTLNHNVMYWYQQKSSQAPKLLFHYYDKDFNNEADTPDNFQSRRPNTSFCFLDIRSPGLGDTAMYLCATRDGYSGNTIYFGEGSWLTVV.

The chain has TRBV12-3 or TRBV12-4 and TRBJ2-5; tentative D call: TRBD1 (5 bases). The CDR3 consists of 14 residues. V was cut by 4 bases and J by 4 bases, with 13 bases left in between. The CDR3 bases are TGTGCCAGCAGTTCGTTCAGGGTGTCAGAGACCCAGTACTTC. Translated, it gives CASSSFRVSETQYF.

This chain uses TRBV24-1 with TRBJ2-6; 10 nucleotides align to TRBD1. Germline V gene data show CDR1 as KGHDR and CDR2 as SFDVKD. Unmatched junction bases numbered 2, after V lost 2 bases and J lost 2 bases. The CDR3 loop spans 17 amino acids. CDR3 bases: TGTGCCACCAGTGATTCCGGACAGGGGGCTGGGGCCAACGTCCTGACTTTC. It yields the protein CATSDSGQGAGANVLTF.

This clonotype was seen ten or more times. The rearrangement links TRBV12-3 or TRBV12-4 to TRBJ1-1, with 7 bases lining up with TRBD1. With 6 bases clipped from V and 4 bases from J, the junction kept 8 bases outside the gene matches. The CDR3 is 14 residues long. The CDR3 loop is CASSFNPGGTEAFF. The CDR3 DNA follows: TGTGCCAGCAGCTTTAATCCAGGGGGCACTGAAGCTTTCTTT.

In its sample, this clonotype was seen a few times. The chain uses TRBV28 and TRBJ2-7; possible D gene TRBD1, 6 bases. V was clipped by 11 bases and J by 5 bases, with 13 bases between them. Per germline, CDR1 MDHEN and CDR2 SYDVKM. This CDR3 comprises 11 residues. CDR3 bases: TGTGCCTGTACAGGGCAGCACGAGCAGTACTTC. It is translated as CACTGQHEQYF.

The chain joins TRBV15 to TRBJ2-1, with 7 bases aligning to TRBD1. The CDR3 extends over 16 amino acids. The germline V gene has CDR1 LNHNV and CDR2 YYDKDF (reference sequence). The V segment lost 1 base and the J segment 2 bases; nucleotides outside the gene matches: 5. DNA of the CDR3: TGTGCCACCAGCAGAGTAGGGCAGGGGGCCTACAATGAGCAGTTCTTC. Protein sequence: CATSRVGQGAYNEQFF.

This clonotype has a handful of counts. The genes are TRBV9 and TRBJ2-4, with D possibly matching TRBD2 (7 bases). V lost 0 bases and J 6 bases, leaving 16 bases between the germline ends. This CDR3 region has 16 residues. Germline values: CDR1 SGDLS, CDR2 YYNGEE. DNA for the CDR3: TGTGCCAGCAGCGTAGAGGGTCAGGGAGGGGGAAACATTCAGTACTTC. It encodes CASSVEGQGGGNIQYF.

CDR3 nucleotide sequence: TGTGCCAGCAGTTACCGACTAGCAAGAAGAAGCTCCTACAATGAGCAGTTCTTC. Translated, it gives CASSYRLARRSSYNEQFF. V gene TRBV27 combines with J gene TRBJ2-1, with TRBD2 matching 7 bases. Per the germline V gene, CDR1 is MNHEY and CDR2 is SMNVEV (reference sequence). This CDR3 has 18 amino acids. V lost 4 bases and J lost 0; bases outside the gene matches: 12.

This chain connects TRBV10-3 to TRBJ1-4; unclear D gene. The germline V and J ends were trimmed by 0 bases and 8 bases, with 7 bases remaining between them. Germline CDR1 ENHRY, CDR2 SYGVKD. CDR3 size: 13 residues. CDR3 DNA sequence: TGTGCCATCAGTGAGTCCGCCGACGAAAAACTGTTTTTT. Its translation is CAISESADEKLFF.

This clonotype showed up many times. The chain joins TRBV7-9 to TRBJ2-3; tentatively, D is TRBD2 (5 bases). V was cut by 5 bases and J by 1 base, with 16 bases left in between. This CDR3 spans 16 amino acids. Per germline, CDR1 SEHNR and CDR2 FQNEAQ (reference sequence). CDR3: CASSQREFGGTDTQYF. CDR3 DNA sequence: TGTGCCAGCAGCCAGAGGGAGTTCGGAGGCACAGATACGCAGTATTTT. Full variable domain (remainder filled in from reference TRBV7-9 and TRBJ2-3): DTGVSQNPRHKITKRGQNVTFRCDPISEHNRLYWYRQTLGQGPEFLTYFQNEAQLEKSRLLSDRFSAERPKGSFSTLEIQRTEQGDSAMYLCASSQREFGGTDTQYFGPGTRLTVL.

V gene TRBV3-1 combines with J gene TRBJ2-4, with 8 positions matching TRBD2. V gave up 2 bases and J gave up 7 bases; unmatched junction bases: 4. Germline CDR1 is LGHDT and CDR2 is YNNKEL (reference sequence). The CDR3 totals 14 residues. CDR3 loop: CASSQRGGPNIQYF. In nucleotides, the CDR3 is TGTGCCAGCAGCCAACGCGGGGGGCCGAACATTCAGTACTTC.

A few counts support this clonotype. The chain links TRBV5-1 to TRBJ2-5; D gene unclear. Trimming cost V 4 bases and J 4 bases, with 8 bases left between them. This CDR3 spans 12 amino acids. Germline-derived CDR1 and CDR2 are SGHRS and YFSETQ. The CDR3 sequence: CASSDTGETQYF. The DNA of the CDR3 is TGCGCCAGCAGCGATACGGGAGAGACCCAGTACTTC.

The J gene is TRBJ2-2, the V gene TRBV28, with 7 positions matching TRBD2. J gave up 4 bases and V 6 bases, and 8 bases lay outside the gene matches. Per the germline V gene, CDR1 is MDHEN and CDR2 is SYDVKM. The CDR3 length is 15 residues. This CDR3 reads CASRAQRGGTGELFF. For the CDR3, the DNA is TGTGCCAGCAGGGCCCAGCGGGGTGGCACCGGGGAGCTGTTTTTT.

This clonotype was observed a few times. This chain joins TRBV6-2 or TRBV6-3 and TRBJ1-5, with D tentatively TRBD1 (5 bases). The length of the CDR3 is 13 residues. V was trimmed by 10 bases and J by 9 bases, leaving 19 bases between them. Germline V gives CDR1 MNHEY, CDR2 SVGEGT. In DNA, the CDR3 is TGTGCCACGGGCAGAGGGGACTCGCGGCCCCAGCATTTT. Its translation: CATGRGDSRPQHF.

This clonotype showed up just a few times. This CDR3 is CASSSDLAVYNEQFF. The CDR3 DNA reads as TGCGCCAGCAGCTCGGACCTAGCAGTATACAATGAGCAGTTCTTC. V usage is TRBV5-1 and J usage is TRBJ2-1; TRBD2 is a possible D gene (5 bases). V gave up 3 bases and J gave up 4 bases, with 14 bases separating them. CDR1 and CDR2 (germline): SGHRS, YFSETQ. This CDR3 is built from 15 residues.